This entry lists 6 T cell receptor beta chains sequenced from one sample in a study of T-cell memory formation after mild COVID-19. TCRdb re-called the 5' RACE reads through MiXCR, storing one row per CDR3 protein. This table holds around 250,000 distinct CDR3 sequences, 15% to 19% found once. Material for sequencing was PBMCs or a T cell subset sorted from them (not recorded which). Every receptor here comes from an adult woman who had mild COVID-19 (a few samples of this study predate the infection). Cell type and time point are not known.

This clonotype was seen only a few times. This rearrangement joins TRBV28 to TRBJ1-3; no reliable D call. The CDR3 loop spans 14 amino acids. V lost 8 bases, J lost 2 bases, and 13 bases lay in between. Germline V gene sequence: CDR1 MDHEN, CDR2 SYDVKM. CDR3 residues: CASRLGGPGNTIYF. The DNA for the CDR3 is TGTGCCAGCCGATTAGGAGGACCTGGAAACACCATATATTTT.

The CDR3 is CASSSAPDRGLQETQYF. In nucleotides, the CDR3 is TGCGCCAGCAGCAGTGCCCCGGACAGGGGACTCCAAGAGACCCAGTACTTC. The chain recombines TRBV5-1 with TRBJ2-5, with 9 bases fitting TRBD1. The V gene's germline CDR1 is SGHRS and CDR2 YFSETQ. J was trimmed by 1 base and V by 4 bases; bases with no gene match: 11. This CDR3 spans 17 amino acids.

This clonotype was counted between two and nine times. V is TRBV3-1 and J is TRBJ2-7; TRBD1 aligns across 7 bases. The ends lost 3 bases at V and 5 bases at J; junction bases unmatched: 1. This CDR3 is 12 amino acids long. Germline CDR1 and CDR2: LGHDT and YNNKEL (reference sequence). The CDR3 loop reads CASSQTGHEQYF. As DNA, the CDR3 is TGTGCCAGCAGCCAGACAGGGCACGAGCAGTACTTC.

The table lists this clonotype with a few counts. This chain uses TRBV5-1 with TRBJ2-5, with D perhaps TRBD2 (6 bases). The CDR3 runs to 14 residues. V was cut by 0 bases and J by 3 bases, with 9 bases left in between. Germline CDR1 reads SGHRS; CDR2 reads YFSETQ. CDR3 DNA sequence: TGCGCCAGCAGCTTGGAACTAGCAGAAGAGACCCAGTACTTC. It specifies CASSLELAEETQYF. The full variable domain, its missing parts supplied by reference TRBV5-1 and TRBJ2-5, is KAGVTQTPRYLIKTRGQQVTLSCSPISGHRSVSWYQQTPGQGLQFLFEYFSETQRNKGNFPGRFSGRQFSNSRSEMNVSTLELGDSALYLCASSLELAEETQYFGPGTRLLVL.

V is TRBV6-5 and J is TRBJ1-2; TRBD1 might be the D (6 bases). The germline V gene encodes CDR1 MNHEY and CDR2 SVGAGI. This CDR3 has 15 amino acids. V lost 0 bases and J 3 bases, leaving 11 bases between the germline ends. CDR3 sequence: CASSYSSGTHYGYTF. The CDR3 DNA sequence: TGTGCCAGCAGTTACTCGAGCGGGACACACTATGGCTACACCTTC.

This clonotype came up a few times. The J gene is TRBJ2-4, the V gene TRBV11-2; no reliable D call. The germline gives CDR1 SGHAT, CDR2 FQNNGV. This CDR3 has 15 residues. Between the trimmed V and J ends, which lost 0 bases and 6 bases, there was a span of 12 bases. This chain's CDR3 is CASSLDQRILNIQYF. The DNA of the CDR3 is TGTGCCAGCAGCTTAGATCAGAGAATACTAAACATTCAGTACTTC.